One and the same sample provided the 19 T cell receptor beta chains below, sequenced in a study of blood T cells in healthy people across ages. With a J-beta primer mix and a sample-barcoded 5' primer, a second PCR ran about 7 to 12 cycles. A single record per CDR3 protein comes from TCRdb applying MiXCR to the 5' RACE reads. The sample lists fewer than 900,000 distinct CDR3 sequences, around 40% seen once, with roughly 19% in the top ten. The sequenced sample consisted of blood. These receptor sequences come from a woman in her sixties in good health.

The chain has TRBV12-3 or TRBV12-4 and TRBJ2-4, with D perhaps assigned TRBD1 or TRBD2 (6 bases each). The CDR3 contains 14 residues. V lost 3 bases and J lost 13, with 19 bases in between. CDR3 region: CASSLGGRLLEQYF. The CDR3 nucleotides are TGTGCCAGCAGTTTGGGGGGCAGACTTCTTGAGCAGTACTTC.

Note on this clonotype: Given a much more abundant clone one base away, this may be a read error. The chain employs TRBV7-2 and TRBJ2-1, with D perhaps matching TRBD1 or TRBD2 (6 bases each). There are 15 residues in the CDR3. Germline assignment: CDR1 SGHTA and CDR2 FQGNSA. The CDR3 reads CANSSPDKRGVEQFF. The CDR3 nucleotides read TGTGCCAACAGCTCCCCCGACAAGAGGGGGGTTGAGCAGTTCTTC.

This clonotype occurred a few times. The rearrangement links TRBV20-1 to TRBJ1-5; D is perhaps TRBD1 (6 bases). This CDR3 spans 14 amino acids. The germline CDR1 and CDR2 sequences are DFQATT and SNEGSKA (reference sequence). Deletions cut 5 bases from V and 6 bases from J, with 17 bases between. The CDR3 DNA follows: TGCAGTGCTCCCGGGCCCGGGGGCGGTCAGCCCCAGCATTTT. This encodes CSAPGPGGGQPQHF.

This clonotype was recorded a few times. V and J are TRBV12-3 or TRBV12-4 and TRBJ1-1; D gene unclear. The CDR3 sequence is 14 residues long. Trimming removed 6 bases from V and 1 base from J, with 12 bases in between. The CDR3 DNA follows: TGTGCCAGCAGGCCCCTTTCGGGGAACACTGAAGCTTTCTTT. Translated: CASRPLSGNTEAFF.

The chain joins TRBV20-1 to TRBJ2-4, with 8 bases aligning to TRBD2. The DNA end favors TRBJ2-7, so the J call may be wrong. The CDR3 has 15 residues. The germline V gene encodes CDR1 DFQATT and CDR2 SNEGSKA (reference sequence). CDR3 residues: CSAPGMAGGRSEQYF. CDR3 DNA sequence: TGCAGTGCCCCAGGAATGGCGGGGGGCCGTTCCGAGCAGTACTTC.

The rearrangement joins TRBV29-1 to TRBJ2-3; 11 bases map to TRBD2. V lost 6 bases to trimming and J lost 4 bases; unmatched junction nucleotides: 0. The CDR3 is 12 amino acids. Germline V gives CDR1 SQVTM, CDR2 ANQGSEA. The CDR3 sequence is CSVTSGADTQYF. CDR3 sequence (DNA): TGCAGCGTGACTAGCGGGGCAGATACGCAGTATTTT.

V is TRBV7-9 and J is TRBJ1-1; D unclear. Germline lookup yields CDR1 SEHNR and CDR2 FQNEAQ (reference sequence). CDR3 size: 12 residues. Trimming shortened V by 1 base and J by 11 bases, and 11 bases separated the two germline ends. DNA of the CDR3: TGTGCCAGCAGCTTAGAAAACACGGGCGCTTTCTTT. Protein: CASSLENTGAFF.

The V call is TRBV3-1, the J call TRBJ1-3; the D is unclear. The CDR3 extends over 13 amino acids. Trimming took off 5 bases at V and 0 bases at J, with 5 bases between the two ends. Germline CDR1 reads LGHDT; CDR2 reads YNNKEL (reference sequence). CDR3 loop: CASSSTSGNTIYF. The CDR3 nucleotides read TGTGCCAGCAGCTCAACCTCTGGAAACACCATATATTTT.

The CDR3 region has the DNA TGTGCCAGCAGGTCCCGGACCGGCACAGATACGCAGTATTTT. This sequence encodes CASRSRTGTDTQYF. The V and J genes are TRBV2 and TRBJ2-3; D not resolved. Per germline, CDR1 SNHLY and CDR2 FYNNEI. V was trimmed by 6 bases and J by 1 base, leaving 11 bases between them. This CDR3 comprises 14 residues.

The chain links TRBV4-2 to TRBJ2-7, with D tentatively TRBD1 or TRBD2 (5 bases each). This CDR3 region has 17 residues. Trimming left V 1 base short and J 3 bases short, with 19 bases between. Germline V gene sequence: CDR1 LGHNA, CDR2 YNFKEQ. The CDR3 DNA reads TGTGCCAGCAGCCAAGGTACGGGACGAGCAGGAATCTACGAGCAGTACTTC. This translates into CASSQGTGRAGIYEQYF.

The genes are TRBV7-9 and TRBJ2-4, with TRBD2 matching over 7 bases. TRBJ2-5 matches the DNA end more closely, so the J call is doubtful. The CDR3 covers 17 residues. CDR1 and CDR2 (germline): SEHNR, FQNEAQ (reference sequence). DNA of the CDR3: TGTGCCAGCAGCTTCGACTTGGGACTACCATGCCAAGAGACCCAGTACTTC. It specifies CASSFDLGLPCQETQYF.

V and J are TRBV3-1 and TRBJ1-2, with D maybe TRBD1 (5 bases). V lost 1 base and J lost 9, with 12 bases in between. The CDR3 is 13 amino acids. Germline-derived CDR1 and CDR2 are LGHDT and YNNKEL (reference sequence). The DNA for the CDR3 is TGTGCCAGCAGCCAAGGGGGGGTGTATAGCTACACCTTC. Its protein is CASSQGGVYSYTF.

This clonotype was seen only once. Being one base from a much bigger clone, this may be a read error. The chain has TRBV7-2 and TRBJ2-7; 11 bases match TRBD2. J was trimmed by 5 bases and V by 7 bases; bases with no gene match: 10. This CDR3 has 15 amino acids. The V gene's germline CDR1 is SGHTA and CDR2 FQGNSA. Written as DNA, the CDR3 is TGTGCCAGCAACCTACTAGCGGGAGAAGTCCACGAGCAGTACTTC. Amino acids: CASNLLAGEVHEQYF. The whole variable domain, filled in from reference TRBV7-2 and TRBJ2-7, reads GAGVSQSPSNKVTEKGKDVELRCDPISGHTALYWYRQSLGQGLEFLIYFQGNSAPDKSGLPSDRFSAERTGGSVSTLTIQRTQQEDSAVYLCASNLLAGEVHEQYFGPGTRLTVT.

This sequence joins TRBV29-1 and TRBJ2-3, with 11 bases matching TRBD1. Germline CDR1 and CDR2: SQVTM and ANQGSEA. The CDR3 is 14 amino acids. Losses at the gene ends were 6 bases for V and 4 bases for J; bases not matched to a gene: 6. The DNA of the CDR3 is TGCAGCGTGGATGGACAGGGGGCTTCAGATACGCAGTATTTT. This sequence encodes CSVDGQGASDTQYF.

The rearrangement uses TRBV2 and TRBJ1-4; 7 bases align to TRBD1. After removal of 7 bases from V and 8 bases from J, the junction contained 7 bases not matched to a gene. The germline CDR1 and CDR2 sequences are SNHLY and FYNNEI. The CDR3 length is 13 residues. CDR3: CASTRQGEEKLFF. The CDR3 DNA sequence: TGTGCCAGCACTCGACAGGGTGAAGAAAAACTGTTTTTT. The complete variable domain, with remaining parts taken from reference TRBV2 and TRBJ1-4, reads EPEVTQTPSHQVTQMGQEVILRCVPISNHLYFYWYRQILGQKVEFLVSFYNNEISEKSEIFDDQFSVERPDGSNFTLKIRSTKLEDSAMYFCASTRQGEEKLFFGSGTQLSVL.

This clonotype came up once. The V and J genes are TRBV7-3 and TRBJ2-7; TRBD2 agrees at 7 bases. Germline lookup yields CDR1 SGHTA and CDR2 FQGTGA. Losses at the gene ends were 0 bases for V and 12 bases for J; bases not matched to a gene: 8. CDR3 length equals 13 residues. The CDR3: CASSLTREGPLYF. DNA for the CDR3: TGTGCCAGCAGCTTAACGAGGGAGGGTCCTCTGTACTTC.

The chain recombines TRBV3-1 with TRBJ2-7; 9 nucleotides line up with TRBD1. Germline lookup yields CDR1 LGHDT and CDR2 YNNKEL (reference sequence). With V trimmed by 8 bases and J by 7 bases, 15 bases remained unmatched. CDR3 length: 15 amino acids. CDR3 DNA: TGTGCCAGCGGTACGCCGGGACAGGGATCGGGGGAGCAGTACTTC. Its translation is CASGTPGQGSGEQYF.

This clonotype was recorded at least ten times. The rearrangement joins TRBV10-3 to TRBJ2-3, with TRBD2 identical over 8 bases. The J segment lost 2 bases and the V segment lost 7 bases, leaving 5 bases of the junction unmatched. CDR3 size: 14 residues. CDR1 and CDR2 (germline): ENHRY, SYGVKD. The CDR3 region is CAITPRGDTDTQYF. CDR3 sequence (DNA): TGTGCCATCACACCGCGGGGGGACACAGATACGCAGTATTTT.

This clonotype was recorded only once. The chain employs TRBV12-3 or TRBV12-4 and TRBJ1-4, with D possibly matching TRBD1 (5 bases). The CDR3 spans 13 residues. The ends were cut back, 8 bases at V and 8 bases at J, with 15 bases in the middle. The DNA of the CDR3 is TGTGCCAGCCGCCCGGGCAGGGTGGAAAAACTGTTTTTT. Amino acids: CASRPGRVEKLFF.